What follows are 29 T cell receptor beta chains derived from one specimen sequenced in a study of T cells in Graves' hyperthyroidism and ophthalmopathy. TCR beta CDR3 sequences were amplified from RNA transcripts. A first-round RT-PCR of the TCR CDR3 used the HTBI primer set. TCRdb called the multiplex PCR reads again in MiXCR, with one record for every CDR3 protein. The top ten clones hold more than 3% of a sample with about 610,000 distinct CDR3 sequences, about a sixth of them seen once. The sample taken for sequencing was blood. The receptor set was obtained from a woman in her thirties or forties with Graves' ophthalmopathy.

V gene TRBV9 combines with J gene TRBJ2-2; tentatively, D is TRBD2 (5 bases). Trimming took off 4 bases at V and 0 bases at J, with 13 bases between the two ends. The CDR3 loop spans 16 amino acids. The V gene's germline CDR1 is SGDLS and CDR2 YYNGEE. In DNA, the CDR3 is TGTGCCAGCAGCCGTACTAGGCCCACGAACACCGGGGAGCTGTTTTTT. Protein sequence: CASSRTRPTNTGELFF.

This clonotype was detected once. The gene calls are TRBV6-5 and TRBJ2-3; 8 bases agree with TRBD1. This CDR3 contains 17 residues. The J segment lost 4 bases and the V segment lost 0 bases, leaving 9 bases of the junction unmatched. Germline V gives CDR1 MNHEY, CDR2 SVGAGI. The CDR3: CASSYSPGGVRADTQYF. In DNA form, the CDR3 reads TGTGCCAGCAGTTACTCTCCAGGGGGCGTTCGGGCAGATACGCAGTATTTT.

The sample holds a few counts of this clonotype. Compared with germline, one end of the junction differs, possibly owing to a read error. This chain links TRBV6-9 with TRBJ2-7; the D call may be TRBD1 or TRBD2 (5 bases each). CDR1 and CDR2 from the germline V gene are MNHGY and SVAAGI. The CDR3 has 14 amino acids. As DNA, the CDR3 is TGTGCCAGCAGTTATTCTGGGGACCCCTACGAGCAGTGCTTC. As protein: CASSYSGDPYEQCF.

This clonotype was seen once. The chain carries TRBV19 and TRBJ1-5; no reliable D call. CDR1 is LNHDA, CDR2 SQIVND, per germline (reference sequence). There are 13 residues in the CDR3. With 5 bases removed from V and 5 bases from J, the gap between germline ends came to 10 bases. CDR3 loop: CASSPGAHQPQHF. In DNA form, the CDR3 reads TGTGCCAGTAGTCCGGGTGCGCATCAGCCCCAGCATTTT.

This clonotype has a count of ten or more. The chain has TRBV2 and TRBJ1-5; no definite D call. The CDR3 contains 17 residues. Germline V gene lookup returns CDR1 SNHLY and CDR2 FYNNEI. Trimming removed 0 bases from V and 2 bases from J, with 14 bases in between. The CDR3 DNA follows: TGTGCCAGCAGTGAAGCGAGCGGGGTATGGGGCAATCAGCCCCAGCATTTT. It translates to CASSEASGVWGNQPQHF.

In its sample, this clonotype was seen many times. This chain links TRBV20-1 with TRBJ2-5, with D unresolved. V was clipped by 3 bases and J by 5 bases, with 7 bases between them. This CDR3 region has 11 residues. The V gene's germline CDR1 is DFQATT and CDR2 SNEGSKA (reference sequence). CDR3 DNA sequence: TGCAGTGCTAGCCATATCGAGACCCAGTACTTC. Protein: CSASHIETQYF.

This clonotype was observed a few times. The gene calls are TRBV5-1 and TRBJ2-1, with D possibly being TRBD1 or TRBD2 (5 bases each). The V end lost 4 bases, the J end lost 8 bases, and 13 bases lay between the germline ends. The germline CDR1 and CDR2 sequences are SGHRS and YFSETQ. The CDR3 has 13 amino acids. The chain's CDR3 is CASSAGAVDEQFF. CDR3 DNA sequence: TGCGCCAGCAGCGCCGGGGCCGTAGATGAGCAGTTCTTC. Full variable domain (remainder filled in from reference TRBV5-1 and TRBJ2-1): KAGVTQTPRYLIKTRGQQVTLSCSPISGHRSVSWYQQTPGQGLQFLFEYFSETQRNKGNFPGRFSGRQFSNSRSEMNVSTLELGDSALYLCASSAGAVDEQFFGPGTRLTVL.

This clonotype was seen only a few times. The CDR3 loop is CASSFARGAGELFF. Written as DNA, the CDR3 is TGTGCCAGCAGCTTCGCACGGGGGGCAGGGGAGCTGTTTTTT. This chain joins TRBV7-9 and TRBJ2-2; D possibly corresponds to TRBD2 (7 bases). From germline, CDR1 is SEHNR and CDR2 FQNEAQ (reference sequence). The CDR3 contains 14 residues. The V end was cut by 3 bases, the J end by 8 bases, with 13 bases between.

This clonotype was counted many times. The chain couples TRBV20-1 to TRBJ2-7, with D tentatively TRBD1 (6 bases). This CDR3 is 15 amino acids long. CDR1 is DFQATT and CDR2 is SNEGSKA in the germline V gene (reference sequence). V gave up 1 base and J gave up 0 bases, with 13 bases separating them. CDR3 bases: TGCAGTGCTAGAGGACAGGCCGCCCGCTCCTACGAGCAGTACTTC. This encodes CSARGQAARSYEQYF.

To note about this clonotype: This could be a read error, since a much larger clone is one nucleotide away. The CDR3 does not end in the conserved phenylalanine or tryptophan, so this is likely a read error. The CDR3 here is CAWSPTGWGNEQFS. CDR3 coding DNA: TGTGCCTGGAGTCCGACAGGGTGGGGGAATGAGCAGTTCTCC. The gene calls are TRBV30 and TRBJ2-1, with 7 nucleotides matching TRBD1. Looked up from germline, CDR1 is GTSNPN and CDR2 is SVGIG (reference sequence). The CDR3 runs to 14 residues. The V and J ends lost 2 bases and 7 bases, in that order; junction bases with no gene match: 8.

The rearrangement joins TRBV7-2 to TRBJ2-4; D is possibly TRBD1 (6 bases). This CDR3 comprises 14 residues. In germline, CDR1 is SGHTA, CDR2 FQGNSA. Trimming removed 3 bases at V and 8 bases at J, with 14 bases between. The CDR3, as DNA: TGTGCCAGCAGCTTTCATGCAGGGGAAGACATTCAGTACTTC. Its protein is CASSFHAGEDIQYF. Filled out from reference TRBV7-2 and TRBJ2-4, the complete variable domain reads GAGVSQSPSNKVTEKGKDVELRCDPISGHTALYWYRQSLGQGLEFLIYFQGNSAPDKSGLPSDRFSAERTGGSVSTLTIQRTQQEDSAVYLCASSFHAGEDIQYFGAGTRLSVL.

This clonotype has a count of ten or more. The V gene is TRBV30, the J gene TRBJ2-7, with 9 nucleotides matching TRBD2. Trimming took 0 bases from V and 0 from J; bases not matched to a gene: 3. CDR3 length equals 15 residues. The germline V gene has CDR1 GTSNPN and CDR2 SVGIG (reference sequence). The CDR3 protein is CAWSVLAGSSYEQYF. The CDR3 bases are TGTGCCTGGAGTGTTCTAGCGGGGAGCTCCTACGAGCAGTACTTC.

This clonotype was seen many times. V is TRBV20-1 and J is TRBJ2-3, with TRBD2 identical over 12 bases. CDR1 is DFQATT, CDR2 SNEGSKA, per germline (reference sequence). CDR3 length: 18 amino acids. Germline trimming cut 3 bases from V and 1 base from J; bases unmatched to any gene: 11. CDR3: CSASSASGGGGGTDTQYF. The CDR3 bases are TGCAGTGCTAGCTCGGCTAGCGGGGGGGGAGGAGGCACAGATACGCAGTATTTT.

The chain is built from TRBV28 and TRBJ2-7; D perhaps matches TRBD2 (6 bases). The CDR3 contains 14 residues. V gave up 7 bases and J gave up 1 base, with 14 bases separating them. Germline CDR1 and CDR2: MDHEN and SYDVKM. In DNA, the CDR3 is TGTGCCAGCACCCCTCCGGGAGCTTCCTACGAGCAGTACTTC. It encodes CASTPPGASYEQYF.

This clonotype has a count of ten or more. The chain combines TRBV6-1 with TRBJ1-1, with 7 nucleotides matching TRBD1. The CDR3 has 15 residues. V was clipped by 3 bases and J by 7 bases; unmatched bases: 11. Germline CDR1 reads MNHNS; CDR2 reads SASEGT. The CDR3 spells CASSDRGRPTFEAFF. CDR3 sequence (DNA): TGTGCCAGCAGTGATAGGGGGCGACCGACCTTTGAAGCTTTCTTT.

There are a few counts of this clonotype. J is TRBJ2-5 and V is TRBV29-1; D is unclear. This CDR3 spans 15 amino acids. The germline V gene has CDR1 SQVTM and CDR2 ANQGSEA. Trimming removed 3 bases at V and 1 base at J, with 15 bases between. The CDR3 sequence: CSVDPTTDRQETQYF. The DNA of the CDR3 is TGCAGCGTTGACCCAACCACAGACCGCCAAGAGACCCAGTACTTC.

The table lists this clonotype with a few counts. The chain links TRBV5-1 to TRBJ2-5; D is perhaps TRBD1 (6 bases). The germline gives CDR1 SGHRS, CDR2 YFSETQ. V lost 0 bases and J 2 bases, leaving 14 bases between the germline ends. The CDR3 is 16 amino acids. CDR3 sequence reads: CASSLATGIKQETQYF. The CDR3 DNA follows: TGCGCCAGCAGCTTGGCGACAGGCATTAAACAAGAGACCCAGTACTTC.

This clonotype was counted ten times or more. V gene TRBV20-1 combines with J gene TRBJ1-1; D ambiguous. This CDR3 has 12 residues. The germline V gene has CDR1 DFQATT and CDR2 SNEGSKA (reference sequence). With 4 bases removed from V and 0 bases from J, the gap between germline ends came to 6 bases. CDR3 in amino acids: CSATRVNTEAFF. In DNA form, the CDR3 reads TGCAGTGCTACGCGGGTGAACACTGAAGCTTTCTTT.

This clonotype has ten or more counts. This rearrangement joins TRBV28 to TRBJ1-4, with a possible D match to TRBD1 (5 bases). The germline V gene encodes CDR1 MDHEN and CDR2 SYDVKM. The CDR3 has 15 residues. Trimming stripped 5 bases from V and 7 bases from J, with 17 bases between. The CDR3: CASSVAQRGSEKLFF. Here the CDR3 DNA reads TGTGCCAGCAGTGTGGCGCAAAGGGGAAGTGAAAAACTGTTTTTT.

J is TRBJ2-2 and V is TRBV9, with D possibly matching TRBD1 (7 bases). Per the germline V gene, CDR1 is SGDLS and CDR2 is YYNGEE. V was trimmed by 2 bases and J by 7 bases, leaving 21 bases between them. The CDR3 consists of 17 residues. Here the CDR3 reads CASSVTATGGGGGELFF. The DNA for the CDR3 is TGTGCCAGCAGCGTTACCGCCACTGGAGGGGGCGGCGGGGAGCTGTTTTTT. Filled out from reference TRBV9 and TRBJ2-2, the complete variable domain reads DSGVTQTPKHLITATGQRVTLRCSPRSGDLSVYWYQQSLDQGLQFLIQYYNGEERAKGNILERFSAQQFPDLHSELNLSSLELGDSALYFCASSVTATGGGGGELFFGEGSRLTVL.

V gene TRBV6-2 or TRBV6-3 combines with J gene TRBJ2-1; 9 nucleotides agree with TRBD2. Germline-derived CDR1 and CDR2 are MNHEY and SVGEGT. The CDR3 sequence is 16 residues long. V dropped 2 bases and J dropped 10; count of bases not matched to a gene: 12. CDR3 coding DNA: TGTGCCAGCAGTTACGAGCGGGGGGTAAGTTTGGAAGAGCAGTTCTTC. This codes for CASSYERGVSLEEQFF.

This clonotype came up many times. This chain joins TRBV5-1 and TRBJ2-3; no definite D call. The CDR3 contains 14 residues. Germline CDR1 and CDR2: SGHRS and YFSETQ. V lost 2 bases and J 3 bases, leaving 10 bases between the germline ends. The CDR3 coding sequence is TGCGCCAGCAGCTTTAACTTCGGGACAGATACGCAGTATTTT. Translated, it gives CASSFNFGTDTQYF. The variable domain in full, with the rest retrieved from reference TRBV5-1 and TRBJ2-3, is KAGVTQTPRYLIKTRGQQVTLSCSPISGHRSVSWYQQTPGQGLQFLFEYFSETQRNKGNFPGRFSGRQFSNSRSEMNVSTLELGDSALYLCASSFNFGTDTQYFGPGTRLTVL.

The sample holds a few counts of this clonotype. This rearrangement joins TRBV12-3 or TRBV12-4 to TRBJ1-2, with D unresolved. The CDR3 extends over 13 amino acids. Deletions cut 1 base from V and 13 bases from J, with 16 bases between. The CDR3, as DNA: TGTGCCAGCAGTTTAGGGTCATCTGAGGGAGGCACCTTC. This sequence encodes CASSLGSSEGGTF.

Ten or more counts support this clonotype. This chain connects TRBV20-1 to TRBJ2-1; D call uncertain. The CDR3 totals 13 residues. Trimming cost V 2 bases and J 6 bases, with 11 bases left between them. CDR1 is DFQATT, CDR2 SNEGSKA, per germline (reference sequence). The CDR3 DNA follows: TGCAGTGCTAGACTCCCCCCCCGCAATGAGCAGTTCTTC. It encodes CSARLPPRNEQFF.

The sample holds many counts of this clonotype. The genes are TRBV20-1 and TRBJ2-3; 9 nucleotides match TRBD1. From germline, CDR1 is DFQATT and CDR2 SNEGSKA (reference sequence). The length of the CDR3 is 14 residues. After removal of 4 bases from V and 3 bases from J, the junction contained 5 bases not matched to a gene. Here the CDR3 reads CSATGQGRTDTQYF. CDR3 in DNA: TGCAGTGCTACTGGACAGGGGCGGACAGATACGCAGTATTTT.

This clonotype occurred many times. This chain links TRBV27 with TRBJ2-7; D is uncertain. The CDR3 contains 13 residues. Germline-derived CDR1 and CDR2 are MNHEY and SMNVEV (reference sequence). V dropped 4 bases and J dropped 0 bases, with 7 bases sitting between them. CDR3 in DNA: TGTGCCAGCAGTTCCTCAAGCTCCTACGAGCAGTACTTC. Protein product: CASSSSSSYEQYF.

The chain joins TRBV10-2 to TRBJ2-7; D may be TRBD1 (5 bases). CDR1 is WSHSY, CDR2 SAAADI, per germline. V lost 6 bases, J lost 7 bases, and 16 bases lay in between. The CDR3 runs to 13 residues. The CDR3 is CASSQGVFQEQYF. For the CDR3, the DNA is TGCGCCAGCAGCCAAGGGGTCTTCCAGGAGCAGTACTTC.

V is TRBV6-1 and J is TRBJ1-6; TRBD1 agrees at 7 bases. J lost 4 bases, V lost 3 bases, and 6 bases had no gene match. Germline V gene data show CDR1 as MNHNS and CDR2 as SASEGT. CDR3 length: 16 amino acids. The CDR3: CASSEGLGQYNSPLHF. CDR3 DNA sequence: TGTGCCAGCAGTGAGGGGTTGGGACAGTATAATTCACCCCTCCACTTT.

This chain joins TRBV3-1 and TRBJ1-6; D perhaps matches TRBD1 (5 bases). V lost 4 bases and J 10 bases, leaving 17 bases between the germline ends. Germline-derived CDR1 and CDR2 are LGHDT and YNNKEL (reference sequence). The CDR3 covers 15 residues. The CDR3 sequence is CASSPQAGRSSPLHF. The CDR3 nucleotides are TGTGCCAGCAGCCCTCAGGCAGGGCGAAGCTCACCCCTCCACTTT.